This record concerns one T cell receptor beta chain sequence. Its specificity is unknown. The sample belongs to a study of CD8 T cells in ankylosing spondylitis. Findings and caveats of the study: Ankylosing spondylitis blood seemed to carry a telltale TCR beta motif made of under 10 highly homologous variants.

This CDR3 contains 15 residues. CDR1 is DFQATT and CDR2 is SNEGSKA in the germline V gene (reference sequence). The V gene lost 3 bases and the J gene lost 1 base, with 15 bases spanning the gap. TCRdb recomputed calls from the 5' RACE reads with MiXCR, one row per CDR3 protein. The sample lists some 92,000 distinct CDR3 sequences, roughly 27% occurring once. The rearrangement uses TRBV20-1 and TRBJ1-1; D unresolved. This receptor was identified in a male donor with ankylosing spondylitis or in good health (not recorded which). Sequences were obtained from blood, either unsorted or a sorted T cell fraction (not recorded which). The CDR3 region has the DNA TGCAGTGCTAGTAAAACGAGTAGGGCGAACACTGAAGCTTTCTTT. It codes for CSASKTSRANTEAFF.